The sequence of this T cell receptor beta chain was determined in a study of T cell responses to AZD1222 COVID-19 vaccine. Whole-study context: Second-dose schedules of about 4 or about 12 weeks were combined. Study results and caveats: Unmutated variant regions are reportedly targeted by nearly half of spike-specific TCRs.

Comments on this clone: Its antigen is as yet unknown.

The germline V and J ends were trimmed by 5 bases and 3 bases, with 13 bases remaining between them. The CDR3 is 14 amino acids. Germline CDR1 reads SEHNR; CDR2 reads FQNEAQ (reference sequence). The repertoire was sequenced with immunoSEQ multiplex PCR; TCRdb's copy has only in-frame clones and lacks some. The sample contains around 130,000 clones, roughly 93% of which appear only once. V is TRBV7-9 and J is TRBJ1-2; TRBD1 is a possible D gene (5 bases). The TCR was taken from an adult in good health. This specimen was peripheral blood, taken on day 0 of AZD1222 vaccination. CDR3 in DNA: TGTGCCAGCAGCCCGCGGAGGGGTTACTATGGCTACACCTTC. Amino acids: CASSPRRGYYGYTF.